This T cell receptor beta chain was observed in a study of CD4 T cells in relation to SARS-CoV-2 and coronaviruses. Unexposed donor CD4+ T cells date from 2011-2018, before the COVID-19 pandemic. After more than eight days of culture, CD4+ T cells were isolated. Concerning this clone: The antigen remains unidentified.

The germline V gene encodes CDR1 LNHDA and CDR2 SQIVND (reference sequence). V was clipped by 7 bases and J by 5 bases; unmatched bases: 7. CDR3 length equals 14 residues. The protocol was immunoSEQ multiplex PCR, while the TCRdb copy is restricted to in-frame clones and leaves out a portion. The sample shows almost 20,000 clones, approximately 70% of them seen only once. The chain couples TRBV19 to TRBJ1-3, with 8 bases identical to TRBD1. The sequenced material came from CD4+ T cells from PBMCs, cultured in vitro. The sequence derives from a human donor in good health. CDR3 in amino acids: CASTTTGARNTIYF. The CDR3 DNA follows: TGTGCCAGTACCACGACAGGGGCCCGAAACACCATATATTTT.